Each of the 28 T cell receptor beta chains below was sequenced from the same sample in a study of blood T cells in healthy people across ages. Together with a sample-barcoded 5' primer, a J-beta primer mix was included in a second PCR lasting about 7 to 12 cycles. MiXCR was run by TCRdb on the 5' RACE reads, yielding one entry per CDR3 protein. In the table there are more than 900,000 distinct CDR3 sequences, under 30% of which are singletons. These same records also appear under a second study, on T cells of mothers and their children.

The source material was blood. These receptors originate from a girl aged 2 to 9 in good health.

This chain connects TRBV9 to TRBJ2-6; D is possibly TRBD2 (6 bases). This CDR3 has 17 amino acids. Trimming took off 3 bases at V and 0 bases at J, with 13 bases between the two ends. Germline assignment: CDR1 SGDLS and CDR2 YYNGEE. The CDR3 here is CASSAFKGGSGANVLTF. Here the CDR3 DNA reads TGTGCCAGCAGCGCGTTCAAGGGAGGCTCTGGGGCCAACGTCCTGACTTTC.

This clonotype was counted a few times. V gene TRBV5-1 combines with J gene TRBJ1-2, with D possibly being TRBD1 (5 bases). The CDR3 length is 15 residues. Germline loops: CDR1 SGHRS, CDR2 YFSETQ. Trimming removed 7 bases at V and 3 bases at J, with 19 bases between. The CDR3 loop reads CASALSTWGDYGYTF. CDR3 coding DNA: TGCGCCAGCGCTCTCTCCACTTGGGGCGACTATGGCTACACCTTC.

The chain uses TRBV12-3 or TRBV12-4 and TRBJ2-1; D possibly corresponds to TRBD1 (6 bases). Trimming shortened V by 4 bases and J by 15 bases, and 13 bases separated the two germline ends. The CDR3 is 11 residues long. As DNA, the CDR3 is TGTGCCAGCAGTTCCCGACAGGTAACGTTCTTC. This translates into CASSSRQVTFF.

This clonotype was counted only a few times. This sequence joins TRBV6-1 and TRBJ2-5; D possibly corresponds to TRBD2 (5 bases). The J call is doubtful: the DNA matches TRBJ2-1 better. Germline assignment: CDR1 MNHNS and CDR2 SASEGT. This CDR3 is built from 13 residues. The CDR3 DNA is TGTGCCAGCAGTGGTCCCGGGGTAAATGAGCAGTTCTTC. The encoded protein is CASSGPGVNEQFF.

This clonotype was seen a handful of times. The CDR3 spells CASRPRSRETQYF. CDR3 DNA: TGTGCCAGCAGACCCAGGAGTCGGGAGACCCAGTACTTC. V gene TRBV27 combines with J gene TRBJ2-5; D gene uncertain. Trimming removed 6 bases at V and 5 bases at J, with 13 bases between. Germline CDR1 reads MNHEY; CDR2 reads SMNVEV (reference sequence). The CDR3 consists of 13 residues.

This clonotype was counted between two and nine times. The chain is built from TRBV5-1 and TRBJ2-1, with D unclear. V was clipped by 0 bases and J by 3 bases, with 19 bases between them. Germline-derived CDR1 and CDR2 are SGHRS and YFSETQ. This CDR3 spans 18 amino acids. CDR3 nucleotides: TGCGCCAGCAGCTTGGTTGATAGCCCTGGTGGTAGCTACAATGAGCAGTTCTTC. Its translation: CASSLVDSPGGSYNEQFF. Drawing the rest from reference TRBV5-1 and TRBJ2-1, the complete variable domain is KAGVTQTPRYLIKTRGQQVTLSCSPISGHRSVSWYQQTPGQGLQFLFEYFSETQRNKGNFPGRFSGRQFSNSRSEMNVSTLELGDSALYLCASSLVDSPGGSYNEQFFGPGTRLTVL.

The chain has TRBV6-1 and TRBJ2-6; TRBD1 aligns across 10 bases. CDR1 and CDR2 from the germline V gene are MNHNS and SASEGT. CDR3 length: 17 amino acids. Trimming took 5 bases from V and 0 from J; bases not matched to a gene: 4. This CDR3 reads CASSPGQGSSGANVLTF. The DNA for the CDR3 is TGTGCCAGCAGTCCGGGACAGGGGAGCTCTGGGGCCAACGTCCTGACTTTC.

On this clonotype: One end of the junction fails to match germline, which may point to a read error. The rearrangement uses TRBV4-2 and TRBJ2-7; no definite D call. The CDR3 runs to 14 residues. Germline V gene lookup returns CDR1 LGHNA and CDR2 YNFKEQ. CDR3 nucleotides: TGCGCCAGCAGCCAAGACCTTGGGCGCTACGAGCAGTACTTC. This sequence encodes CASSQDLGRYEQYF.

This clonotype was seen more than once but under ten times. The chain couples TRBV20-1 to TRBJ2-7; TRBD2 matches at 9 bases. V shed 6 bases and J 0 bases; nucleotides not matched to a gene: 15. Germline V CDR1 and CDR2: DFQATT, SNEGSKA (reference sequence). The length of the CDR3 is 17 residues. CDR3 bases: TGCAGTGCCGAGTGGAGCGGGAGGTCCCTAAGCTCCTACGAGCAGTACTTC. Its protein product is CSAEWSGRSLSSYEQYF.

The chain links TRBV6-6 to TRBJ2-6, with D tentatively TRBD1 (6 bases). Germline CDR1 and CDR2: MNHNY and SVGAGI (reference sequence). The CDR3 sequence is 16 residues long. V was pared by 2 bases and J by 0 bases, with 8 bases between. CDR3 coding DNA: TGTGCCAGCAGTTACCCGACAGGCTCTGGGGCCAACGTCCTGACTTTC. It specifies CASSYPTGSGANVLTF.

The J gene is TRBJ1-4, the V gene TRBV11-2; TRBD1 is a possible D gene (5 bases). The CDR3 contains 19 residues. Trimming took off 5 bases at V and 0 bases at J, with 22 bases between the two ends. Germline assignment: CDR1 SGHAT and CDR2 FQNNGV. The CDR3 DNA is TGTGCCAGCAGCCCTGGTCCTATTTGGGGCAACTCAACTAATGAAAAACTGTTTTTT. Translated, it gives CASSPGPIWGNSTNEKLFF.

This clonotype has ten or more counts. The chain recombines TRBV3-1 with TRBJ1-1; the D is unclear. Germline V gives CDR1 LGHDT, CDR2 YNNKEL (reference sequence). The CDR3 covers 13 residues. Trimming shortened V by 0 bases and J by 3 bases, and 5 bases separated the two germline ends. The CDR3 loop reads CASSQDLDTEAFF. CDR3 nucleotides: TGTGCCAGCAGCCAAGATTTAGACACTGAAGCTTTCTTT.

The chain recombines TRBV28 with TRBJ2-7, with 7 bases identical to TRBD1. Per germline, CDR1 MDHEN and CDR2 SYDVKM. The length of the CDR3 is 14 residues. The V gene end was trimmed by 3 bases and the J gene end by 2 bases; junction bases not matched to a gene: 4. This CDR3 is CASSLVDRAYEQYF. DNA for the CDR3: TGTGCCAGCAGTTTGGTAGACAGGGCCTACGAGCAGTACTTC.

V gene TRBV29-1 combines with J gene TRBJ2-4; D tentatively fits TRBD1 or TRBD2 (5 bases each). The CDR3 is 15 amino acids. Trimming left V 0 bases short and J 4 bases short, with 13 bases between. Germline V lookup: CDR1 SQVTM, CDR2 ANQGSEA. This chain's CDR3 is CSVEEPLGPKNIQYF. Written as DNA, the CDR3 is TGCAGCGTTGAAGAACCCCTGGGACCAAAAAACATTCAGTACTTC. The variable domain in full, completed from reference TRBV29-1 and TRBJ2-4, reads SAVISQKPSRDICQRGTSLTIQCQVDSQVTMMFWYRQQPGQSLTLIATANQGSEATYESGFVIDKFPISRPNLTFSTLTVSNMSPEDSSIYLCSVEEPLGPKNIQYFGAGTRLSVL.

The gene calls are TRBV12-3 or TRBV12-4 and TRBJ1-1; 9 bases line up with TRBD1. J was trimmed by 12 bases and V by 5 bases; bases with no gene match: 7. The CDR3 has 12 amino acids. The DNA for the CDR3 is TGTGCCAGCAGTCCGGGACAGGGCACCTCTTTCTTT. This sequence encodes CASSPGQGTSFF.

In its sample, this clonotype was seen a few times. The chain has TRBV7-8 and TRBJ1-2; D uncertain. CDR1 is SGHVS and CDR2 is FQNEAQ in the germline V gene. The CDR3 sequence is 13 residues long. V was cut by 8 bases and J by 5 bases, with 15 bases left in between. DNA of the CDR3: TGTGCCAGCTCAATTAAGAATGAATATGGCTACACCTTC. Translated, it gives CASSIKNEYGYTF.

This clonotype was found many times. An end of the junction does not agree with germline; a read error may underlie this. J is TRBJ2-7 and V is TRBV5-1; unclear D gene. The CDR3 length is 13 residues. Looked up from germline, CDR1 is SGHRS and CDR2 is YFSETQ. CDR3 amino acids: CASSLGGVYEQYF. DNA of the CDR3: TGTGCCAGCAGTTTAGGCGGAGTCTACGAGCAGTACTTC.

This clonotype turned up a few times. The V and J genes are TRBV29-1 and TRBJ2-5, with D uncertain. The tail of the sequence fits TRBJ2-7 better, so the J call may be wrong. Germline CDR1 and CDR2: SQVTM and ANQGSEA. The CDR3 consists of 13 residues. The CDR3, as DNA: TGCAGCGTTGGCGTTTTTGATTCCTACGAGCAGTACTTC. Protein sequence: CSVGVFDSYEQYF.

This clonotype has just a few counts. The rearrangement joins TRBV7-9 to TRBJ2-4; D unclear. V lost 5 bases and J 8 bases, leaving 4 bases between the germline ends. Germline values: CDR1 SEHNR, CDR2 FQNEAQ (reference sequence). CDR3 length: 10 amino acids. CDR3: CASSRDIQYF. In DNA, the CDR3 is TGTGCCAGCAGCCGGGACATTCAGTACTTC.

This chain links TRBV4-1 with TRBJ2-7; tentatively, D is TRBD1 (5 bases). The CDR3 loop spans 13 amino acids. Germline CDR1 and CDR2: MGHRA and YSYEKL. V was shortened by 6 bases and J by 5 bases, with 14 bases between the two germline ends. The CDR3, as DNA: TGCGCCAGCAGAGGGGTAGAGTTCCACGAGCAGTACTTC. Protein: CASRGVEFHEQYF.

This sequence joins TRBV3-1 and TRBJ2-1, with 8 nucleotides matching TRBD2. The CDR3 contains 17 residues. Looked up from germline, CDR1 is LGHDT and CDR2 is YNNKEL (reference sequence). Losses at the gene ends were 5 bases for V and 5 bases for J; bases not matched to a gene: 14. The CDR3 loop is CASSSTGGRDRDNEQFF. CDR3 in DNA: TGTGCCAGCAGCTCCACGGGGGGGAGAGATAGGGACAATGAGCAGTTCTTC.

This clonotype was seen only a few times. The rearrangement uses TRBV12-3 or TRBV12-4 and TRBJ2-3, with D possibly being TRBD2 (6 bases). The CDR3 totals 16 residues. With 2 bases removed from V and 2 bases from J, the gap between germline ends came to 14 bases. CDR3 sequence: CASSLLGGTYTDTQYF. The CDR3 coding sequence is TGTGCCAGCAGTTTATTGGGCGGGACTTACACAGATACGCAGTATTTT.

The chain carries TRBV12-3 or TRBV12-4 and TRBJ2-2; 9 bases are shared with TRBD1. Trimming took 5 bases from V and 9 from J; bases not matched to a gene: 1. The CDR3 totals 12 residues. The CDR3, as DNA: TGTGCCAGCAGTACAGGGGGCCGGGAGCTGTTTTTT. Translation: CASSTGGRELFF.

The chain couples TRBV14 to TRBJ1-2; TRBD1 matches at 10 bases. The CDR3 loop spans 16 amino acids. The germline V gene encodes CDR1 SGHDN and CDR2 FVKESK. Trimming cost V 1 base and J 0 bases; bases outside gene matches: 2. The CDR3 sequence is CASSQGTGGANYGYTF. CDR3 DNA: TGTGCCAGCAGCCAAGGGACAGGGGGAGCTAACTATGGCTACACCTTC.

This chain connects TRBV21-1 to TRBJ2-5; TRBD2, the table's D call, lacks a check against the DNA. TRBV21-1 is deemed a pseudogene. The CDR3 sequence is 13 residues long. The chain's CDR3 is CASSKSTGPEQYF. In DNA form, the CDR3 reads TGTGCCAGCAGCAAATCGACAGGCCCTGAGCAGTACTTC.

This clonotype was observed a handful of times. The rearrangement links TRBV12-3 or TRBV12-4 to TRBJ1-5; TRBD1 matches at 11 bases. The CDR3 length is 14 residues. Trimming cost V 5 bases and J 5 bases; bases outside gene matches: 2. The CDR3 here is CASSGTGGHQPQHF. Written as DNA, the CDR3 is TGTGCCAGCAGTGGGACAGGGGGGCATCAGCCCCAGCATTTT.

This clonotype was observed at least ten times. V usage is TRBV9 and J usage is TRBJ1-1; 7 nucleotides agree with TRBD1. J was trimmed by 6 bases and V by 2 bases; bases with no gene match: 7. Per germline, CDR1 SGDLS and CDR2 YYNGEE. The CDR3 covers 14 residues. DNA for the CDR3: TGTGCCAGCAGCGTGGATACAGGGGTATCTGAAGCTTTCTTT. Amino acids: CASSVDTGVSEAFF.

This clonotype was counted only a few times. This chain links TRBV27 with TRBJ2-1; D gene ambiguous. The CDR3 covers 15 residues. Germline CDR1 reads MNHEY; CDR2 reads SMNVEV (reference sequence). The V end was cut by 3 bases, the J end by 2 bases, with 11 bases between. In nucleotides, the CDR3 is TGTGCCAGCAGTTTCGGCTCAAACCCCTACAATGAGCAGTTCTTC. Translated: CASSFGSNPYNEQFF.